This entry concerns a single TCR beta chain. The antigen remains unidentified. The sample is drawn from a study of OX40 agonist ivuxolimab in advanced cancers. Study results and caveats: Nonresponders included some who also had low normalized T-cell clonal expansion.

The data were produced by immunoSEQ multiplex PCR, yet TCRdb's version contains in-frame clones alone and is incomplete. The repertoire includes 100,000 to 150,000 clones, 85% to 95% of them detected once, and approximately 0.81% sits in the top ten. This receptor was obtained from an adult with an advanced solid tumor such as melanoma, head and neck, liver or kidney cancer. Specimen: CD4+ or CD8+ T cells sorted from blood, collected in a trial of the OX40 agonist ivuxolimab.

CDR3 amino acids: CASSFPLAGGMETQYF. CDR3 nucleotide sequence: TGCGCCAGCAGCTTCCCCCTAGCGGGAGGGATGGAGACCCAGTACTTC. The genes are TRBV5-1 and TRBJ2-5, with 12 bases fitting TRBD2. Germline V gene data show CDR1 as SGHRS and CDR2 as YFSETQ. The V segment lost 2 bases and the J segment 5 bases; nucleotides outside the gene matches: 7. The CDR3 loop spans 16 amino acids.